Detailed here is one TCR beta chain. The sample comes from a study of graft-versus-host responses after intestinal transplantation. Overall study context: Each recipient received a multivisceral, liver-intestinal, or isolated intestinal graft. All recipients were given anti-thymocyte globulin induction, and tacrolimus and steroids were then administered for roughly three years.

V shed 6 bases, J shed 1 base, and the junction held 4 bases outside the gene matches. The CDR3 sequence is 15 residues long. Germline CDR1 MNHEY, CDR2 SVGAGI. Profiling relied on immunoSEQ multiplex PCR, and the TCRdb table lists in-frame clones only, not all of them. The sample has roughly 20,000 clones, around two fifths seen once; the top ten hold about 1.5%. Researchers placed about 200,000 CFSE-labeled responder cells in culture with about 200,000 irradiated, violet-dye-labeled stimulator cells. Proliferating responders of the CD3+CD4+ and CD3+CD8+ phenotypes with low CFSE were sorted after the reaction. The study's findings and limits: Within the allografts of patients who had graft-donor T cell macrochimerism, graft-versus-host to host-versus-graft clonal ratios were high.

This TCR was recovered from a human patient who received an intestinal transplant. V is TRBV6-5 and J is TRBJ1-5; 9 bases match TRBD1. The sample here was alloreactive CD8+ T cells from a mixed lymphocyte reaction culture, taken before intestinal transplant. The subset: CFSE-low proliferating T cells sorted from approximately 6-day pre-transplant mixed lymphocyte reaction (GvH or HvG direction). The CDR3 DNA is TGTGCCAGCAGCCGGGACAGGGTGAGCAATCAGCCCCAGCATTTT. This encodes CASSRDRVSNQPQHF.